This T cell receptor (beta chain) stems from a study of graft-versus-host responses after intestinal transplantation. Whole-study results and caveats: Elevated graft-versus-host to host-versus-graft clonal ratios in allografts were recorded for patients with graft-donor T cell macrochimerism. The authors found GvH clones in recipient marrow, some appearing first in ileum or blood.

Investigators plated 200,000 CFSE-labeled responder cells together with 200,000 irradiated stimulator cells labeled with violet dye. The responders that had proliferated, CFSE-low CD3+CD4+ and CD3+CD8+ cells, were sorted after the reaction. CDR3 length: 15 amino acids. Deletions cut 0 bases from V and 5 bases from J, with 11 bases between. Germline loops: CDR1 SGDLS, CDR2 YYNGEE. By share, this clone counts as medium-sized. Here immunoSEQ multiplex PCR was the method, and the copy in TCRdb shows in-frame clones only, minus some. The top ten hold 30% to 35% of the sample, which has some 5,700 clones, around a third seen once.

This specimen consisted of alloreactive CD8+ T cells from a mixed lymphocyte reaction culture, obtained before intestinal transplant. The subset denotes: CFSE-low proliferating T cells sorted from approximately six-day pre-transplant mixed lymphocyte reaction (GvH or HvG direction). The gene calls are TRBV9 and TRBJ1-4; D is perhaps TRBD1 (6 bases). The receptor was isolated from a human patient who received an intestinal transplant. CDR3 residues: CASSVETGINEKLFF. The CDR3 DNA reads as TGTGCCAGCAGCGTAGAAACAGGGATAAATGAAAAACTGTTTTTT. Full variable domain (rest looked up from reference TRBV9 and TRBJ1-4): DSGVTQTPKHLITATGQRVTLRCSPRSGDLSVYWYQQSLDQGLQFLIQYYNGEERAKGNILERFSAQQFPDLHSELNLSSLELGDSALYFCASSVETGINEKLFFGSGTQLSVL.